This record covers a single TCR beta chain. Its antigen is not identified. The data derive from a study of OX40 agonist ivuxolimab in advanced cancers. Study-wide results and caveats: The mean number of expanded clones was higher in CD8+ T cells than in CD4+.

Sequencing used immunoSEQ multiplex PCR; TCRdb keeps in-frame clones, though not all of them. The sample lists 55,000 or so clones; approximately 86% were seen once. Enrollment shut out patients with autoimmune disease history or systemic immunosuppression. The timepoints at which blood was sampled were baseline, cycle 4 day 1, and cycle 7 day 1. Germline lookup yields CDR1 MDHEN and CDR2 SYDVKM. The germline V and J ends were trimmed by 3 bases and 5 bases, with 16 bases remaining between them. The CDR3 is made up of 15 amino acids. The chain combines TRBV28 with TRBJ2-5, with D possibly matching TRBD2 (6 bases). Here the sequenced sample was CD4+ or CD8+ T cells sorted from blood, taken in a trial of the OX40 agonist ivuxolimab. This TCR was sampled from an adult with an advanced solid tumor such as melanoma, head and neck, liver or kidney cancer. DNA of the CDR3: TGTGCCAGCAGTTTCGGCTCTAGCGATCCGGAGACCCAGTACTTC. Translated: CASSFGSSDPETQYF.